What follows are 28 T cell receptor beta chains derived from one specimen sequenced in a study of blood T cell repertoires in COVID-19. Measured with immunoSEQ multiplex PCR; TCRdb has only the in-frame clones, and not every one. The sample lists 80,000 to 95,000 clones; roughly 90% were seen once. Material for sequencing was peripheral blood. The receptors shown here come from a woman in her 50s with active or convalescent COVID-19.

The rearrangement links TRBV24-1 to TRBJ2-1; the match to TRBD2 covers 15 bases. Trimming at V came to 2 bases and at J to 10 bases, leaving 5 bases not matched to a gene. There are 16 residues in the CDR3. The germline V gene encodes CDR1 KGHDR and CDR2 SFDVKD. The CDR3 loop is CATSDSGTSGGSEQFF. The CDR3 DNA sequence: TGTGCCACCAGTGATTCCGGGACTAGCGGGGGGAGCGAGCAGTTCTTC.

The chain is built from TRBV27 and TRBJ2-1; perhaps TRBD1 as D (5 bases). Germline values: CDR1 MNHEY, CDR2 SMNVEV (reference sequence). This CDR3 spans 14 amino acids. V was trimmed by 7 bases and J by 4 bases, leaving 14 bases between them. For the CDR3, the DNA is TGTGCCAGCAAGAAGGTGACAGTTTACAATGAGCAGTTCTTC. Its translation is CASKKVTVYNEQFF.

The J gene is TRBJ2-5, the V gene TRBV7-9; tentatively, D is TRBD1 (6 bases). Germline loops: CDR1 SEHNR, CDR2 FQNEAQ (reference sequence). There are 14 residues in the CDR3. Trimming stripped 3 bases from V and 0 bases from J, with 8 bases between. CDR3 region: CASSLGTNQETQYF. DNA for the CDR3: TGTGCCAGCAGCTTGGGGACAAACCAAGAGACCCAGTACTTC.

The chain's CDR3 is CASSFRQVNEQFF. For the CDR3, the DNA is TGTGCCAGCAGCTTCCGGCAGGTCAATGAGCAGTTCTTC. The rearrangement uses TRBV7-2 and TRBJ2-1; no firm D call. This CDR3 is built from 13 residues. Trimming stripped 3 bases from V and 6 bases from J, with 9 bases between. The germline V gene encodes CDR1 SGHTA and CDR2 FQGNSA.

The chain employs TRBV25-1 and TRBJ2-2; 8 bases line up with TRBD1. CDR1 MGHDK and CDR2 SYGVNS come from the germline V gene. V lost 3 bases to trimming and J lost 4 bases; unmatched junction nucleotides: 7. The CDR3 totals 16 residues. The DNA for the CDR3 is TGTGCCAGCAGTGACACGGACAGGGACCGCACCGGGGAGCTGTTTTTT. It translates to CASSDTDRDRTGELFF.

The chain joins TRBV3-1 (or the pseudogene TRBV3-2) to TRBJ2-7; D gene uncertain. The V gene's germline CDR1 is LGHDT and CDR2 YNNKEL (reference sequence). CDR3 length: 16 amino acids. Trimming stripped 2 bases from V and 2 bases from J, with 16 bases between. CDR3 coding DNA: TGTGCCAGCAGCCAATGCGGCTCCATTTCAACCTACGAGCAGTACTTC. Protein sequence: CASSQCGSISTYEQYF.

The rearrangement uses TRBV9 and TRBJ1-4, with a tentative D call TRBD1 (6 bases). CDR1 and CDR2 (germline): SGDLS, YYNGEE. Trimming cost V 3 bases and J 4 bases, with 10 bases left between them. This CDR3 region has 14 residues. This chain's CDR3 is CASSATGVNEKLFF. CDR3 sequence (DNA): TGTGCCAGCAGCGCGACAGGAGTTAATGAAAAACTGTTTTTT.

The chain uses TRBV30 and TRBJ2-2, with a tentative D call TRBD2 (5 bases). Germline loops: CDR1 GTSNPN, CDR2 SVGIG (reference sequence). The CDR3 spans 15 residues. The ends were cut back, 0 bases at V and 2 bases at J, with 10 bases in the middle. CDR3 nucleotides: TGTGCCTGGAGTGTAGGAGGAGTTAACACCGGGGAGCTGTTTTTT. This encodes CAWSVGGVNTGELFF. Filled out from reference TRBV30 and TRBJ2-2, the complete variable domain reads SQTIHQWPATLVQPVGSPLSLECTVEGTSNPNLYWYRQAAGRGLQLLFYSVGIGQISSEVPQNLSASRPQDRQFILSSKKLLLSDSGFYLCAWSVGGVNTGELFFGEGSRLTVL.

This chain joins TRBV7-8 and TRBJ2-1; TRBD2 might be the D (6 bases). CDR1 SGHVS and CDR2 FQNEAQ come from the germline V gene. The CDR3 is 14 residues long. V was clipped by 4 bases and J by 1 base, with 8 bases between them. This CDR3 is CASSSGGSYNEQFF. The CDR3 nucleotides are TGTGCCAGCAGCTCCGGAGGGTCCTACAATGAGCAGTTCTTC.

This sequence joins TRBV4-1 and TRBJ1-4, with TRBD1 matching 9 bases. Germline V gene sequence: CDR1 MGHRA, CDR2 YSYEKL. There are 13 residues in the CDR3. V lost 6 bases to trimming and J lost 8 bases; unmatched junction nucleotides: 4. This chain's CDR3 is CASSEGQGEKLFF. CDR3 coding DNA: TGCGCCAGCAGTGAAGGACAGGGGGAAAAACTGTTTTTT.

This clone was seen only a few times. The genes are TRBV7-8 and TRBJ1-1; D unresolved. Germline V gives CDR1 SGHVS, CDR2 FQNEAQ. V was trimmed by 3 bases and J by 1 base, leaving 9 bases between them. The CDR3 length is 14 residues. CDR3: CASSLYSSNTEAFF. The CDR3 nucleotides read TGTGCCAGCAGCTTGTACTCGTCGAACACTGAAGCTTTCTTT.

This chain links TRBV24-1 with TRBJ2-2; 7 nucleotides agree with TRBD2. Trimming removed 5 bases from V and 5 bases from J; junction bases left unmatched: 13. The CDR3 runs 17 residues. Germline assignment: CDR1 KGHDR and CDR2 SFDVKD. CDR3 coding DNA: TGTGCCACCAGTGTCTCCTCAGCTAGCGGAGTTACCGGGGAGCTGTTTTTT. Its protein is CATSVSSASGVTGELFF.

This clone was seen once. This chain connects TRBV2 to TRBJ2-1, with a weak D call TRBD1 (5 bases). The CDR3 is made up of 11 amino acids. Trimming took 6 bases from V and 10 from J, leaving 10 bases between them. Germline V gives CDR1 SNHLY, CDR2 FYNNEI. CDR3 nucleotide sequence: TGTGCCAGCAGGGGGCATGAGGAGCAGTTCTTC. Translation: CASRGHEEQFF.

This clone was picked up one time. This chain uses TRBV29-1 with TRBJ1-4, with TRBD1 matching over 7 bases. V trimming: 1 base; J trimming: 7 bases; junction bases outside the gene matches: 6. Germline CDR1 reads SQVTM; CDR2 reads ANQGSEA. The CDR3 has 14 residues. The CDR3 loop reads CSVEAGTVGEKLFF. The CDR3 DNA reads as TGCAGCGTTGAAGCCGGGACAGTTGGTGAAAAACTGTTTTTT.

Here the CDR3 DNA reads TGTGCCAGCAGCCCAACTAGCGAGGCAAGGGGGGAGCAGTACTTC. Amino acid sequence: CASSPTSEARGEQYF. The rearrangement uses TRBV14 and TRBJ2-7; D might be TRBD2 (7 bases). V was trimmed by 4 bases and J by 7 bases, leaving 20 bases between them. The CDR3 covers 15 residues. CDR1 is SGHDN, CDR2 FVKESK, per germline.

CDR3 DNA sequence: TGTGCCAGCAGCTTCGGAGGGTTGGGCGGGGAGCTGTTTTTT. It encodes CASSFGGLGGELFF. This rearrangement joins TRBV11-3 to TRBJ2-2; tentative D call: TRBD2 (6 bases). Germline V gene data show CDR1 as SGHNT and CDR2 as YENEEA. V was cut by 3 bases and J by 7 bases, with 12 bases left in between. The CDR3 spans 14 residues.

The CDR3: CASSIQGIGTEAFF. Written as DNA, the CDR3 is TGTGCCAGCAGCATTCAGGGGATTGGAACTGAAGCTTTCTTT. The chain is built from TRBV7-3 and TRBJ1-1; D might be TRBD1 (6 bases). This CDR3 has 14 amino acids. Germline CDR1 and CDR2: SGHTA and FQGTGA. Trimming took 5 bases from V and 5 from J, leaving 15 bases between them.

The V and J genes are TRBV5-1 and TRBJ1-2, with D tentatively TRBD1 (6 bases). Germline V gene sequence: CDR1 SGHRS, CDR2 YFSETQ. The CDR3 is 18 amino acids. V was shortened by 4 bases and J by 8 bases, with 30 bases between the two germline ends. The CDR3, as DNA: TGCGCCAGCAGCCCAGATAACAGGGCTAAAGCGGACCGGGAAGGCTACACCTTC. This encodes CASSPDNRAKADREGYTF.

The chain links TRBV7-3 to TRBJ2-4; 8 bases line up with TRBD2. This CDR3 comprises 13 residues. Per germline, CDR1 SGHTA and CDR2 FQGTGA. The J segment lost 6 bases and the V segment lost 4 bases, leaving 2 bases of the junction unmatched. CDR3 in amino acids: CASSSGLANIQYF. The CDR3 region has the DNA TGTGCCAGCAGCTCCGGACTAGCAAACATTCAGTACTTC.

The chain links TRBV20-1 to TRBJ1-2, with 7 bases fitting TRBD1. The germline gives CDR1 DFQATT, CDR2 SNEGSKA (reference sequence). After removal of 3 bases from V and 7 bases from J, the junction contained 14 bases not matched to a gene. The CDR3 contains 15 residues. As DNA, the CDR3 is TGCAGTGCTAGTACCCTATCACAGGGGAGCCCTGGCTACACCTTC. Its translation is CSASTLSQGSPGYTF.

The CDR3 here is CASNRGGYGYTF. In nucleotides, the CDR3 is TGTGCCAGCAACAGGGGCGGATATGGCTACACCTTC. The chain joins TRBV3-1 (or the pseudogene TRBV3-2) to TRBJ1-2; 7 nucleotides line up with TRBD1. The CDR3 is 12 amino acids. Germline loops: CDR1 LGHDT, CDR2 YNNKEL (reference sequence). The V gene end was trimmed by 7 bases and the J gene end by 5 bases; junction bases not matched to a gene: 4.

CDR3: CASSQLTGRQPQHF. The DNA of the CDR3 is TGCGCCAGCAGCCAACTCACAGGGCGGCAGCCCCAGCATTTT. The V call is TRBV4-1, the J call TRBJ1-5, with D perhaps matching TRBD1 (6 bases). Germline V gene data show CDR1 as MGHRA and CDR2 as YSYEKL. Trimming removed 2 bases at V and 7 bases at J, with 12 bases between. The CDR3 extends over 14 amino acids.

The chain joins TRBV5-1 to TRBJ2-3; D is undetermined. In germline, CDR1 is SGHRS, CDR2 YFSETQ. The CDR3 loop spans 14 amino acids. V was pared by 0 bases and J by 0 bases, with 5 bases between. The CDR3 sequence: CASSLAVSTDTQYF. In DNA, the CDR3 is TGCGCCAGCAGCTTGGCTGTAAGCACAGATACGCAGTATTTT.

The chain links TRBV7-2 to TRBJ1-3, with 7 bases lining up with TRBD1. Germline-derived CDR1 and CDR2 are SGHTA and FQGNSA. CDR3 length equals 16 residues. Trimming removed 5 bases from V and 0 bases from J; junction bases left unmatched: 7. The CDR3: CASSPGTASSGNTIYF. Written as DNA, the CDR3 is TGTGCCAGCAGCCCCGGGACAGCAAGCTCTGGAAACACCATATATTTT.

The CDR3 nucleotides read TGTGCCAGAAGTTCGGAGGGACAGGGGGGTTCAGGGAATCAGCCCCAGCATTTT. It encodes CARSSEGQGGSGNQPQHF. This chain connects TRBV5-3 to TRBJ1-5; 11 bases are a match to TRBD1. TRBV5-3 is filed as an ORF, its function uncertain. The trim removed 5 bases at V and 4 bases at J, leaving 14 bases unmatched. CDR3 length: 18 amino acids.

This chain connects TRBV19 to TRBJ1-6; TRBD1 matches at 9 bases. The CDR3 sequence is 13 residues long. Germline values: CDR1 LNHDA, CDR2 SQIVND (reference sequence). Losses at the gene ends were 9 bases for V and 11 bases for J; bases not matched to a gene: 8. This CDR3 is CASRDRAHPPLHF. The CDR3 DNA sequence: TGTGCCAGCCGGGACAGGGCTCATCCACCCCTCCACTTT.

The chain carries TRBV19 and TRBJ2-3; perhaps TRBD1 as D (6 bases). CDR1 and CDR2 from the germline V gene are LNHDA and SQIVND (reference sequence). The CDR3 extends over 14 amino acids. V was clipped by 7 bases and J by 3 bases, with 14 bases between them. The CDR3 sequence is CASNRDTWTDTQYF. DNA of the CDR3: TGTGCCAGTAACCGGGACACCTGGACAGATACGCAGTATTTT.

The chain uses TRBV14 and TRBJ1-1, with TRBD1 as a possible D gene (5 bases). CDR3 length: 14 amino acids. The germline V gene has CDR1 SGHDN and CDR2 FVKESK. The germline V and J ends were trimmed by 4 bases and 2 bases, with 11 bases remaining between them. As DNA, the CDR3 is TGTGCCAGCAGCCCCCGGGGGGGAAACACTGAAGCTTTCTTT. Protein sequence: CASSPRGGNTEAFF.